This TCR beta chain was sequenced during a study of T cell changes during pregnancy in multiple sclerosis. TCRdb keeps only in-frame clones here, not all; method: immunoSEQ multiplex PCR. The table lists about 44,000 clones, 80% to 95% of them singletons, with 0.55% to 0.85% in the top ten. This CDR3 is 16 amino acids long. The chain links TRBV21-1 to TRBJ2-3; the table's D call TRBD2 went unverified against the DNA. TRBV21-1 is reported as a pseudogene. This clonotype was obtained from a female donor with multiple sclerosis, enrolled in a pregnancy study. The specimen was CD4+ T cells from peripheral blood mononuclear cells, collected in the first trimester of pregnancy. The CDR3 spells CASSFSLAVSTDTQYF. CDR3 nucleotide sequence: TGTGCCAGCAGCTTCTCCTTAGCGGTTAGCACAGATACGCAGTATTTT.